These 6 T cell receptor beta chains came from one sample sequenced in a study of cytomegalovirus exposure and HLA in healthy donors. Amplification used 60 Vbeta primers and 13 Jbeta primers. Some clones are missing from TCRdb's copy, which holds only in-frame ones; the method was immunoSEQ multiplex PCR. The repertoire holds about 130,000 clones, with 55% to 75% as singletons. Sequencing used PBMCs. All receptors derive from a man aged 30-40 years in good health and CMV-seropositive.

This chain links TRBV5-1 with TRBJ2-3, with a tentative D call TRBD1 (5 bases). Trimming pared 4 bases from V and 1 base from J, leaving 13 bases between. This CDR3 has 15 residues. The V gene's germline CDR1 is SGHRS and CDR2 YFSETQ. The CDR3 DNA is TGCGCCAGCAGCGCAGGGCAAACCCGCACAGATACGCAGTATTTT. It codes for CASSAGQTRTDTQYF.

The CDR3 protein is CASSRSSGNTIYF. In DNA form, the CDR3 reads TGTGCCAGTAGTAGGAGCTCTGGAAACACCATATATTTT. The chain links TRBV19 to TRBJ1-3; D is unclear. V was cut by 4 bases and J by 0 bases, with 4 bases left in between. CDR1 and CDR2 (germline): LNHDA, SQIVND (reference sequence). This CDR3 is 13 amino acids long.

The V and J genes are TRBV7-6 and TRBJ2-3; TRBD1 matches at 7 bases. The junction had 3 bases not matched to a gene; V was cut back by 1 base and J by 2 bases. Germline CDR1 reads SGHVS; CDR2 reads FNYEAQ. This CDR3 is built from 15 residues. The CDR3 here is CASSLVGTATDTQYF. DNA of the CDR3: TGTGCCAGCAGCTTAGTGGGGACAGCCACAGATACGCAGTATTTT.

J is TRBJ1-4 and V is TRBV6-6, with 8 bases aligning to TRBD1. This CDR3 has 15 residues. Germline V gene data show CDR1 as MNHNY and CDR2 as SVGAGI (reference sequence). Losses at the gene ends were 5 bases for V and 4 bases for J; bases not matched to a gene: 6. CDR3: CASSQWTGLNEKLFF. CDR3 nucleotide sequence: TGTGCCAGCAGTCAGTGGACAGGGCTTAATGAAAAACTGTTTTTT.

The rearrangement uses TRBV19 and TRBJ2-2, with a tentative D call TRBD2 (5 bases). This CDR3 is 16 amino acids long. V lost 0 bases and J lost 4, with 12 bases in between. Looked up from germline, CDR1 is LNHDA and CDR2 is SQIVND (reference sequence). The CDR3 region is CASSIEEGLSTGELFF. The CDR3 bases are TGTGCCAGTAGTATAGAAGAGGGATTGAGCACCGGGGAGCTGTTTTTT.

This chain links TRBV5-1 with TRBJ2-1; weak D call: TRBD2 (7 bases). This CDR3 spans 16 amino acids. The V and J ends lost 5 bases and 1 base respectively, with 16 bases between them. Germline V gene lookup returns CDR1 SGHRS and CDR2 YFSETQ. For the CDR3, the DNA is TGCGCCAGCAGGGGGGCTAGCGGTCATTCCTACAATGAGCAGTTCTTC. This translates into CASRGASGHSYNEQFF.